The present TCR beta chain was sequenced within a study of blood T cell repertoires in COVID-19. In the study overall: T cells, B-cell-depleted T cells, or PBMCs provided the cDNA or gDNA that served as material.

Profiled with immunoSEQ multiplex PCR; TCRdb holds only in-frame clones, not every one. The sample shows fewer than 150,000 clones, roughly 80% of them seen only once. The germline V gene encodes CDR1 MNHEY and CDR2 SVGAGI. There are 12 residues in the CDR3. The V end was cut by 6 bases, the J end by 3 bases, with 8 bases between. This clone was observed a handful of times. Source material: peripheral blood. This chain uses TRBV6-5 with TRBJ1-1; D is undetermined. This receptor was taken from a woman of 80 years or more in a cohort sampled during active or convalescent COVID-19. The CDR3 DNA reads TGTGCCAGCAGACCCCGGGACACTGAAGCTTTCTTT. Its protein is CASRPRDTEAFF.